The rows below give T cell receptor beta chains drawn from one sample of a study of TIL therapy for anti-PD-1-resistant metastatic lung cancer. Clones were read by immunoSEQ multiplex PCR, and TCRdb kept only the in-frame ones, dropping some. The sample holds 20,000 to 25,000 clones, around 71% seen once. This material consisted of blood, taken at baseline. The receptors originated from a person aged 25 to 85 with non-small cell lung cancer. Both conserved end residues are part of each CDR3. Fields, in order: clone size, J gene, D gene, V gene, CDR3 protein, CDR3 DNA. A D gene is named only where the DNA matches it firmly. Part of the rows lack a size; the others show once, few, many or a class for expanded clones.

NA	TRBJ2-5	TRBD1	TRBV24-1	CATSDRDRGQETQYF	TGTGCCACCAGTGATCGGGACAGGGGCCAAGAGACCCAGTACTTC
few	TRBJ2-5	NA	TRBV21-1	CARTPTPGGRETQYF	TGTGCCAGGACCCCCACCCCCGGGGGGCGGGAGACCCAGTACTTC
NA	TRBJ2-5	TRBD1	TRBV5-4	CASRTTGKETQYF	TGTGCCAGCAGAACGACAGGGAAAGAGACCCAGTACTTC
NA	TRBJ2-3	NA	TRBV30	CAVEEGTWGTDTQYF	TGTGCCGTGGAGGAAGGGACTTGGGGCACAGATACGCAGTATTTT
few	TRBJ1-6	NA	TRBV19	CASSIDLRSPLHF	TGTGCCAGTAGTATAGATCTCCGTTCACCCCTCCACTTT
NA	TRBJ2-7	NA	TRBV20-1	CSAVDSYEQYF	TGCAGTGCAGTGGACTCCTACGAGCAGTACTTC
NA	TRBJ1-3	NA	TRBV30	CAWSVSSGGRNTIYF	TGTGCCTGGAGTGTCAGCAGCGGGGGGCGAAACACCATATATTTT
NA	TRBJ2-1	NA	TRBV3-1/TRBV3-2	CASSQGFLRGRSYNEQFF	TGTGCCAGCAGCCAAGGTTTCCTACGGGGGCGCTCCTACAATGAGCAGTTCTTC
NA	TRBJ2-3	TRBD2	TRBV29-1	CSVSGGAADTQYF	TGCAGCGTTAGCGGGGGGGCGGCAGATACGCAGTATTTT
NA	TRBJ1-2	NA	TRBV28	CASSPYTRVNGYTF	TGTGCCAGCAGTCCTTACACCAGGGTCAATGGCTACACCTTC
NA	TRBJ2-3	NA	TRBV9	CASSVNLDTQYF	TGTGCCAGCAGCGTAAATCTGGATACGCAGTATTTT
once	TRBJ1-6	NA	TRBV7-6	CASSLGNLRKGFLPYNSPLHF	TGTGCCAGCAGCTTAGGTAATCTTCGAAAAGGGTTCCTCCCCTATAATTCACCCCTCCACTTT
NA	TRBJ2-3	NA	TRBV9	CASSVTSTDTQYF	TGTGCCAGCAGCGTTACTAGCACAGATACGCAGTATTTT
NA	TRBJ1-5	NA	TRBV7-2	CASSSEMGQPQHF	TGTGCCAGCAGCTCCGAGATGGGTCAGCCCCAGCATTTT
NA	TRBJ1-2	NA	TRBV2	CASSEARRSRNF	TGTGCCAGCAGTGAAGCGCGTAGAAGTAGGAACTTC
NA	TRBJ2-4	NA	TRBV5-1	CASSVGGGGVAKNIQYF	TGCGCCAGCAGCGTGGGGGGGGGCGGAGTCGCCAAAAACATTCAGTACTTC
NA	TRBJ2-7	TRBD2	TRBV5-1	CASSLISGGYEQYF	TGCGCCAGCAGCTTAATTAGCGGGGGCTACGAGCAGTACTTC
NA	TRBJ2-7	NA	TRBV20-1	CSARRSYEQYF	TGCAGTGCTAGAAGGAGCTACGAGCAGTACTTC
few	TRBJ2-3	NA	TRBV7-2	CASRVGAHLGTDTQYF	TGTGCCAGCAGGGTCGGCGCCCATCTGGGCACAGATACGCAGTATTTT
NA	TRBJ2-2	NA	TRBV5-6	CASSLFTGELFF	TGTGCCAGCAGCTTGTTCACCGGGGAGCTGTTTTTT
few	TRBJ1-1	NA	TRBV2	CASSLPGAEAFF	TGTGCCAGCAGCCTCCCCGGGGCTGAAGCTTTCTTT
once	TRBJ2-4	NA	TRBV19	CASSSPFGLAKNIQYF	TGTGCCAGTAGTTCCCCTTTTGGACTAGCCAAAAACATTCAGTACTTC
NA	TRBJ1-2	NA	TRBV4-3	CASSQVSGVGYGYTF	TGCGCCAGCAGCCAAGTATCGGGGGTTGGCTATGGCTACACCTTC
few	TRBJ2-7	TRBD1	TRBV6-6	CASKMGQGSEQYF	TGTGCCAGCAAGATGGGACAGGGAAGCGAGCAGTACTTC
once	TRBJ2-6	NA	TRBV5-1	CASSLRGAASPGANVLTF	TGCGCCAGCAGCCTTCGAGGGGCAGCCAGTCCTGGGGCCAACGTCCTGACTTTC
NA	TRBJ2-3	NA	TRBV7-8	CASSFRRQAFTDTQYF	TGTGCCAGCAGCTTCAGGAGGCAAGCTTTCACAGATACGCAGTATTTT
NA	TRBJ1-1	NA	TRBV3-1/TRBV3-2	CASSQGSWSTEAFF	TGTGCCAGCAGCCAAGGGTCCTGGAGCACTGAAGCTTTCTTT
NA	TRBJ1-4	TRBD1	TRBV2	CASRVTGGGTTNEKLFF	TGTGCCAGCAGGGTGACAGGGGGAGGTACAACTAATGAAAAACTGTTTTTT
NA	TRBJ1-6	NA	TRBV3-1/TRBV3-2	CASRQGEDSPLHF	TGTGCCAGCAGACAGGGTGAGGATTCACCCCTCCACTTT